The 11 T cell receptor beta chains in this list originate from one sample, sequenced in a study of identical twins. TCRdb re-called the 5' RACE reads through MiXCR, storing one row per CDR3 protein. The sample has a few hundred thousand distinct CDR3 sequences; under 9.5% are singletons. These data also formed part of another study, on yellow fever vaccine responses in identical twins.

The sequencing input was memory (CD45RO+) T cells sorted from blood. Source of these receptors: a woman under 30 in good health.

This clonotype was counted many times. The gene calls are TRBV13 and TRBJ2-5; D assignment may be TRBD1 or TRBD2 (6 bases each). The CDR3 sequence is 15 residues long. Trimming removed 5 bases from V and 1 base from J, with 14 bases in between. From germline, CDR1 is PRHDT and CDR2 FYEKMQ (reference sequence). In nucleotides, the CDR3 is TGTGCCAGCAGCCTAAGGGGGAGGTTCCAAGAGACCCAGTACTTC. Translated: CASSLRGRFQETQYF.

This clonotype appeared many times. The chain employs TRBV7-2 and TRBJ1-1, with D unclear. Germline V lookup: CDR1 SGHTA, CDR2 FQGNSA. The CDR3 contains 15 residues. Between the trimmed V and J ends, which lost 5 bases and 5 bases, there was a span of 18 bases. CDR3 bases: TGTGCCAGCAGCCGAAGGGAGGGAATCGGAACTGAAGCTTTCTTT. Translating gives CASSRREGIGTEAFF.

The genes are TRBV7-9 and TRBJ2-7, with D possibly matching TRBD2 (6 bases). This CDR3 region has 17 residues. Germline loops: CDR1 SEHNR, CDR2 FQNEAQ (reference sequence). The V end lost 4 bases, the J end lost 2 bases, and 21 bases lay between the germline ends. CDR3 loop: CASSSPMSGQDAYEQYF. The CDR3 DNA follows: TGTGCCAGCAGCTCACCGATGAGCGGGCAGGATGCCTACGAGCAGTACTTC.

This clonotype was seen only a few times. This chain uses TRBV27 with TRBJ2-2; 10 bases map to TRBD2. V shed 3 bases, J shed 6 bases, and the junction held 25 bases outside the gene matches. The CDR3 spans 22 residues. The germline V gene encodes CDR1 MNHEY and CDR2 SMNVEV (reference sequence). This chain's CDR3 is CASSFRVRFGLADFTTAGELFF. As DNA, the CDR3 is TGTGCCAGCAGTTTTCGGGTGAGATTCGGACTAGCGGATTTTACTACGGCCGGGGAGCTGTTTTTT.

This clonotype was detected ten times or more. The chain employs TRBV3-1 and TRBJ2-5; 8 positions agree with TRBD1. CDR3 length: 15 residues. Germline CDR1 reads LGHDT; CDR2 reads YNNKEL (reference sequence). V dropped 1 base and J dropped 6; count of bases not matched to a gene: 7. The CDR3 loop reads CASSQVAGGVKTQYF. Written as DNA, the CDR3 is TGTGCCAGCAGCCAAGTGGCAGGGGGCGTGAAGACCCAGTACTTC.

This clonotype was found a few times. The V gene is TRBV5-1, the J gene TRBJ2-5, with D uncertain. The germline gives CDR1 SGHRS, CDR2 YFSETQ. This CDR3 contains 13 residues. V lost 0 bases to trimming and J lost 3 bases, with 6 bases between them. Here the CDR3 reads CASSLGYKETQYF. CDR3 DNA: TGCGCCAGCAGCTTGGGGTACAAAGAGACCCAGTACTTC.

The chain links TRBV20-1 to TRBJ2-3; 8 nucleotides match TRBD1. V trimming: 0 bases; J trimming: 4 bases; junction bases outside the gene matches: 6. Germline loops: CDR1 DFQATT, CDR2 SNEGSKA (reference sequence). The CDR3 has 15 amino acids. The CDR3 protein is CSARDSQGAPDTQYF. Here the CDR3 DNA reads TGCAGTGCTAGAGATTCCCAGGGGGCCCCAGATACGCAGTATTTT.

The J gene is TRBJ2-5, the V gene TRBV6-5; TRBD2 agrees at 7 bases. CDR3 length: 13 residues. Germline trimming cut 7 bases from V and 5 bases from J; bases unmatched to any gene: 7. Looked up from germline, CDR1 is MNHEY and CDR2 is SVGAGI. The CDR3 bases are TGTGCCAGCACTCTACTAGCGTGGGAGACCCAGTACTTC. Its protein product is CASTLLAWETQYF.

In this sample, this clonotype turned up a few times. The gene calls are TRBV6-1 and TRBJ2-3, with TRBD2 matching over 8 bases. The V and J ends lost 6 bases and 2 bases, in that order; junction bases with no gene match: 7. The CDR3 length is 15 residues. The germline gives CDR1 MNHNS, CDR2 SASEGT. CDR3 coding DNA: TGTGCCAGCAGACCCAGCGGGAGTACCACAGATACGCAGTATTTT. Amino acid sequence: CASRPSGSTTDTQYF.

This clonotype has at least ten counts. The V gene is TRBV29-1, the J gene TRBJ2-5; a possible D gene is TRBD1 (5 bases). The CDR3 runs to 16 residues. The V end lost 0 bases, the J end lost 2 bases, and 16 bases lay between the germline ends. The V gene's germline CDR1 is SQVTM and CDR2 ANQGSEA. CDR3 in DNA: TGCAGCGTTGAAGATCTTATGGGGCACGGTCAAGAGACCCAGTACTTC. Protein product: CSVEDLMGHGQETQYF.

This clonotype has more than one count but fewer than ten. V usage is TRBV7-3 and J usage is TRBJ2-2; 9 bases align to TRBD1. CDR3 length: 16 amino acids. Germline V gene lookup returns CDR1 SGHTA and CDR2 FQGTGA. Losses at the gene ends were 5 bases for V and 2 bases for J; bases not matched to a gene: 6. The CDR3 loop is CASSPRGQGNTGELFF. CDR3 sequence (DNA): TGTGCCAGCAGCCCGAGGGGACAGGGAAACACCGGGGAGCTGTTTTTT.